What follows are 21 T cell receptor beta chains derived from one specimen sequenced in a study of T cells in Graves' hyperthyroidism and ophthalmopathy. There were TCR beta CDR3 regions amplified from RNA transcripts. First-round RT-PCR with HTBI primers amplified the TCR CDR3 region. TCRdb itself ran the multiplex PCR reads through MiXCR, one entry per CDR3 protein. The repertoire holds some 800,000 distinct CDR3 sequences, with around 39% as singletons. Sequenced sample: blood. These receptors originate from a man aged 18 to 29 with Graves' hyperthyroidism.

The sample holds a few counts of this clonotype. The gene calls are TRBV29-1 and TRBJ2-5; TRBD1 agrees at 9 bases. This CDR3 spans 15 amino acids. Trimming at V came to 5 bases and at J to 4 bases, leaving 11 bases not matched to a gene. Germline V gives CDR1 SQVTM, CDR2 ANQGSEA. The CDR3 loop is CSVLPQGAPRETQYF. CDR3 DNA: TGCAGCGTTCTACCACAGGGGGCCCCCCGAGAGACCCAGTACTTC.

The rearrangement uses TRBV29-1 and TRBJ2-2; perhaps D is TRBD1 or TRBD2 (5 bases each). V lost 6 bases, J lost 5 bases, and 10 bases lay in between. This CDR3 contains 12 residues. CDR1 is SQVTM and CDR2 is ANQGSEA in the germline V gene. The CDR3 here is CSVRGITGELFF. The CDR3 DNA reads as TGCAGCGTGAGGGGCATAACCGGGGAGCTGTTTTTT.

This rearrangement joins TRBV15 to TRBJ1-2, with 8 bases that match TRBD1. Unmatched junction bases numbered 7, after V lost 5 bases and J lost 2 bases. The V gene's germline CDR1 is LNHNV and CDR2 YYDKDF (reference sequence). The CDR3 spans 15 residues. CDR3 protein: CATSQAGQANYGYTF. CDR3 coding DNA: TGTGCCACCAGCCAAGCGGGACAGGCAAACTATGGCTACACCTTC.

This clonotype was counted a few times. The genes are TRBV25-1 and TRBJ1-3; D unresolved. Germline CDR1 is MGHDK and CDR2 is SYGVNS. The CDR3 sequence is 15 residues long. Trimming cost V 10 bases and J 0 bases, with 16 bases left between them. CDR3 sequence reads: CATSRVTGSGNTIYF. The CDR3 DNA reads as TGTGCCACTTCTCGGGTGACCGGCTCTGGAAACACCATATATTTT.

V and J are TRBV7-6 and TRBJ2-2; no definite D call. Trimming removed 1 base from V and 4 bases from J, with 10 bases in between. Germline V gene data show CDR1 as SGHVS and CDR2 as FNYEAQ. The CDR3 extends over 15 amino acids. The CDR3 nucleotides read TGTGCCAGCAGCTTAGATGTCAGCGTCACCGGGGAGCTGTTTTTT. Amino acids: CASSLDVSVTGELFF.

This chain connects TRBV10-3 to TRBJ2-1, with D perhaps TRBD2 (6 bases). This CDR3 contains 13 residues. Trimming cost V 6 bases and J 6 bases, with 12 bases left between them. The germline gives CDR1 ENHRY, CDR2 SYGVKD. The CDR3 region has the DNA TGTGCCATCAGAAGACTAGAGAGCAATGAGCAGTTCTTC. It encodes CAIRRLESNEQFF.

This clonotype qualifies as medium-sized (0.01 to 0.1%). The chain couples TRBV25-1 to TRBJ1-1; unclear D gene. The germline V and J ends were trimmed by 0 bases and 2 bases, with 4 bases remaining between them. Germline V CDR1 and CDR2: MGHDK, SYGVNS. The length of the CDR3 is 13 residues. The CDR3: CASSEYHNTEAFF. The CDR3, as DNA: TGTGCCAGCAGTGAATATCACAACACTGAAGCTTTCTTT.

This clonotype has at least ten counts. This chain's CDR3 is CASSLLGNEAFF. CDR3 DNA: TGTGCCAGCAGCTTACTGGGGAATGAAGCTTTCTTT. The chain links TRBV7-2 to TRBJ1-1; no firm D call. Germline-derived CDR1 and CDR2 are SGHTA and FQGNSA. Trimming shortened V by 2 bases and J by 7 bases, and 8 bases separated the two germline ends. This CDR3 has 12 residues. Supplemented by reference TRBV7-2 and TRBJ1-1, the full variable domain reads GAGVSQSPSNKVTEKGKDVELRCDPISGHTALYWYRQSLGQGLEFLIYFQGNSAPDKSGLPSDRFSAERTGGSVSTLTIQRTQQEDSAVYLCASSLLGNEAFFGQGTRLTVV.

The sample holds a few counts of this clonotype. The chain links TRBV20-1 to TRBJ1-1; 10 nucleotides align to TRBD1. V lost 4 bases, J lost 1 base, and 6 bases stayed unmatched. From germline, CDR1 is DFQATT and CDR2 SNEGSKA (reference sequence). CDR3 length equals 15 residues. The CDR3 here is CSAKRQGASNTEAFF. CDR3 DNA sequence: TGCAGTGCTAAGAGACAGGGGGCGTCGAACACTGAAGCTTTCTTT.

The chain uses TRBV20-1 and TRBJ1-5; D is undetermined. Per germline, CDR1 DFQATT and CDR2 SNEGSKA (reference sequence). V lost 0 bases, J lost 4 bases, and 13 bases lay in between. The CDR3 runs 15 residues. CDR3 sequence (DNA): TGCAGTGCTAGAGAATCCGGACGGGAAAATCAGCCCCAGCATTTT. Amino acid sequence: CSARESGRENQPQHF.

Many counts were recorded for this clonotype. The genes are TRBV19 and TRBJ1-1; D is unresolved. In germline, CDR1 is LNHDA, CDR2 SQIVND (reference sequence). The CDR3 contains 15 residues. V was clipped by 3 bases and J by 2 bases, with 13 bases between them. The CDR3 here is CASSMRWRPNTEAFF. The CDR3 coding sequence is TGTGCCAGTAGTATGCGGTGGAGGCCAAACACTGAAGCTTTCTTT.

The V gene is TRBV7-9, the J gene TRBJ1-3; tentatively, D is TRBD1 (6 bases). Per the germline V gene, CDR1 is SEHNR and CDR2 is FQNEAQ (reference sequence). V was pared by 7 bases and J by 2 bases, with 15 bases between. The CDR3 totals 15 residues. The CDR3 DNA sequence: TGTGCCAGCAACCCGGTCGGACAGACTGGAAACACCATATATTTT. Amino acid sequence: CASNPVGQTGNTIYF.

V and J are TRBV5-4 and TRBJ2-5, with D perhaps TRBD2 (5 bases). Trimming left V 1 base short and J 3 bases short, with 13 bases between. The CDR3 contains 15 residues. The germline V gene has CDR1 SGHNT and CDR2 YYREEE (reference sequence). CDR3 loop: CASSLYGKGEETQYF. The CDR3 region has the DNA TGTGCCAGCAGCTTGTACGGGAAGGGAGAAGAGACCCAGTACTTC.

V usage is TRBV7-9 and J usage is TRBJ2-6, with 9 bases identical to TRBD2. There are 18 residues in the CDR3. J lost 4 bases, V lost 2 bases, and 9 bases had no gene match. Germline CDR1 reads SEHNR; CDR2 reads FQNEAQ (reference sequence). CDR3 loop: CASSLFAGGPPGANVLTF. For the CDR3, the DNA is TGTGCCAGCAGCTTATTCGCGGGAGGGCCGCCGGGGGCCAACGTCCTGACTTTC.

The V and J genes are TRBV5-4 and TRBJ2-5; D is perhaps TRBD1 (6 bases). Germline CDR1 SGHNT, CDR2 YYREEE (reference sequence). CDR3 length equals 17 residues. The germline V and J ends were trimmed by 4 bases and 1 base, with 20 bases remaining between them. The CDR3 region has the DNA TGTGCCAGCAGCCGCGTTAGTTCAGGGGCCGGCCAAGAGACCCAGTACTTC. It is translated as CASSRVSSGAGQETQYF.

As regards this clonotype: A much larger clonotype is one base distant, so this may be a read error. The J gene is TRBJ1-1, the V gene TRBV5-1, with D unresolved. Trimming pared 0 bases from V and 3 bases from J, leaving 9 bases between. The CDR3 sequence is 14 residues long. The V gene's germline CDR1 is SGHRS and CDR2 YFSETQ. The CDR3 reads CASSLGRWDTEAFF. Written as DNA, the CDR3 is TGCGCCAGCAGCTTGGGACGGTGGGACACTGAAGCTTTCTTT.

This chain uses TRBV15 with TRBJ1-5; maybe TRBD1 (5 bases). V dropped 3 bases and J dropped 8 bases, with 14 bases sitting between them. Germline assignment: CDR1 LNHNV and CDR2 YYDKDF (reference sequence). This CDR3 comprises 14 residues. The CDR3 reads CATSRGVTGEPQHF. The DNA of the CDR3 is TGTGCCACCAGCAGGGGGGTCACCGGGGAGCCCCAGCATTTT.

This clonotype has at least ten counts. The V gene is TRBV4-1, the J gene TRBJ2-7, with 7 bases matching TRBD2. CDR1 is MGHRA and CDR2 is YSYEKL in the germline V gene. The V segment lost 1 base and the J segment 3 bases; nucleotides outside the gene matches: 6. The CDR3 has 15 residues. CDR3 sequence (DNA): TGCGCCAGCAGCCAAGGAGCGGGGACGAACTACGAGCAGTACTTC. Its translation: CASSQGAGTNYEQYF.

This chain links TRBV5-6 with TRBJ1-4; 7 bases line up with TRBD1. The CDR3 covers 18 residues. V shed 4 bases, J shed 5 bases, and the junction held 17 bases outside the gene matches. Germline lookup yields CDR1 SGHDT and CDR2 YYEEEE. Here the CDR3 DNA reads TGTGCCAGCAGCCCGTCGACAGGGAAGGGGCGCGAGAATGAAAAACTGTTTTTT. This codes for CASSPSTGKGRENEKLFF.

This clonotype was counted only a few times. The CDR3: CASRPGLNTGELFF. The CDR3 bases are TGTGCCAGCAGACCGGGACTCAACACCGGGGAGCTGTTTTTT. This rearrangement joins TRBV12-3 or TRBV12-4 to TRBJ2-2, with D perhaps TRBD2 (6 bases). The CDR3 extends over 14 amino acids. V lost 6 bases to trimming and J lost 2 bases, with 10 bases between them.

Here the CDR3 DNA reads TGTGTCAGACAGGGTCCCAATCGAGAGACCCAGTACTTC. Amino acid sequence: CVRQGPNRETQYF. V gene TRBV12-3 or TRBV12-4 combines with J gene TRBJ2-5, with 7 bases that match TRBD1. This CDR3 spans 13 amino acids.